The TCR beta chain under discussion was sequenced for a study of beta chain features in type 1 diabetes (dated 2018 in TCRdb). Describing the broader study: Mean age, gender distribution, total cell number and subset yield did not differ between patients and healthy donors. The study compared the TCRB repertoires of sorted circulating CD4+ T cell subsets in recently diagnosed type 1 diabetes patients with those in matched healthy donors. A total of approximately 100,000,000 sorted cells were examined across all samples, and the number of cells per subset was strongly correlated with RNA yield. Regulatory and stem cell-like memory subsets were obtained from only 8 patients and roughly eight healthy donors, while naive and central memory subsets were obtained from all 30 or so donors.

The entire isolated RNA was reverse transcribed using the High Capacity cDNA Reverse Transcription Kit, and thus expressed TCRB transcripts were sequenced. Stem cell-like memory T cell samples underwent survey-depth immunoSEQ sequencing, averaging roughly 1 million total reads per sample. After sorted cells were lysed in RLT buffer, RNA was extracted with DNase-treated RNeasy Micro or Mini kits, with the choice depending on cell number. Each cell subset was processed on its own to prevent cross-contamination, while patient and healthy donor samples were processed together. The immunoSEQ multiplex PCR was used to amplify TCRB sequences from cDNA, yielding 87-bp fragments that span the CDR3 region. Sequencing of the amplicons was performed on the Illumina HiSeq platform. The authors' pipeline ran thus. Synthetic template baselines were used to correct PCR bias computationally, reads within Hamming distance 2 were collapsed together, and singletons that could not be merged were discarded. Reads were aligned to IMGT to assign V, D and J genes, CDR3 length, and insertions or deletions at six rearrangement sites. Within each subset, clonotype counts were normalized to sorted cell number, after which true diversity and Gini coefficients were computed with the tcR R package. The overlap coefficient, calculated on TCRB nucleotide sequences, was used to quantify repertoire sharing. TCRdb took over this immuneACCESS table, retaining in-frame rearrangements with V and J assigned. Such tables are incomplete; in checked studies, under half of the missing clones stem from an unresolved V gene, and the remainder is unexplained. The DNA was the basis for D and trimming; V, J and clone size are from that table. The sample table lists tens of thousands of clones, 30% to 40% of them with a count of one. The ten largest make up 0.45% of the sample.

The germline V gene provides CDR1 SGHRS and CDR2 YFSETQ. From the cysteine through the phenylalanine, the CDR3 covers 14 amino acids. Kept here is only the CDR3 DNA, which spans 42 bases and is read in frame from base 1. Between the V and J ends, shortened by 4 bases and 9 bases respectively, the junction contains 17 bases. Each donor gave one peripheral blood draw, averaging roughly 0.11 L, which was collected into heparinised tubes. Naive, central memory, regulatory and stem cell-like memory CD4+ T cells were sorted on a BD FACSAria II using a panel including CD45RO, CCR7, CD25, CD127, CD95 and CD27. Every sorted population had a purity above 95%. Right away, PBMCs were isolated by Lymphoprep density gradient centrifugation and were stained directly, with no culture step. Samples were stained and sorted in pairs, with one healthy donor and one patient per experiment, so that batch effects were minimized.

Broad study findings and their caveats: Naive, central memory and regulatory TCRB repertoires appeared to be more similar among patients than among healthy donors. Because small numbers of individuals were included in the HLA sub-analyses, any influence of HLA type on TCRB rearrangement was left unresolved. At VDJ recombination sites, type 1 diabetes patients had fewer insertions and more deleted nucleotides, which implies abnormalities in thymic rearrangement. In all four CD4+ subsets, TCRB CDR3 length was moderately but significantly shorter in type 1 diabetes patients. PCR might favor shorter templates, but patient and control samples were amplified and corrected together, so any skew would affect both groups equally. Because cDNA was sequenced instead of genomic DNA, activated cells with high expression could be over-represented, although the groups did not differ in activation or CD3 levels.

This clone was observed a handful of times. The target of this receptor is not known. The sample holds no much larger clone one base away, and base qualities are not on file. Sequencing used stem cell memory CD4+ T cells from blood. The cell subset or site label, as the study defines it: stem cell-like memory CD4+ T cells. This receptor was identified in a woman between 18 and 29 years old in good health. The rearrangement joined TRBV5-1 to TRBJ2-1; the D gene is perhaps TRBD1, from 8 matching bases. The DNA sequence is TGCGCCAGCAGCCCGGGACAGGAGCGGGGTGAGCAGTTCTTC. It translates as CASSPGQERGEQFF.